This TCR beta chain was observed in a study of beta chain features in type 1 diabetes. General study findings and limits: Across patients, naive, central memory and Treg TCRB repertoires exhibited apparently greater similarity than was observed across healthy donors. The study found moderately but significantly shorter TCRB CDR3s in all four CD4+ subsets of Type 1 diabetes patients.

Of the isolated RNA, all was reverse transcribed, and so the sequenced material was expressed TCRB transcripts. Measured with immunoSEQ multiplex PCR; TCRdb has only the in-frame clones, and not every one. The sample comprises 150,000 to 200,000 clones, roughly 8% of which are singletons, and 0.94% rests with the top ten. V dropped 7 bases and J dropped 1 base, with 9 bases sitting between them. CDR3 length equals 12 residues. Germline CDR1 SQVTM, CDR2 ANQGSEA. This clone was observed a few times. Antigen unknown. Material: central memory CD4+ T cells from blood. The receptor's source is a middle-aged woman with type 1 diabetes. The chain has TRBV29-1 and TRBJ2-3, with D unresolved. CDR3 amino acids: CSGKLGTDTQYF. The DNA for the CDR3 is TGCAGCGGCAAACTTGGCACAGATACGCAGTATTTT.